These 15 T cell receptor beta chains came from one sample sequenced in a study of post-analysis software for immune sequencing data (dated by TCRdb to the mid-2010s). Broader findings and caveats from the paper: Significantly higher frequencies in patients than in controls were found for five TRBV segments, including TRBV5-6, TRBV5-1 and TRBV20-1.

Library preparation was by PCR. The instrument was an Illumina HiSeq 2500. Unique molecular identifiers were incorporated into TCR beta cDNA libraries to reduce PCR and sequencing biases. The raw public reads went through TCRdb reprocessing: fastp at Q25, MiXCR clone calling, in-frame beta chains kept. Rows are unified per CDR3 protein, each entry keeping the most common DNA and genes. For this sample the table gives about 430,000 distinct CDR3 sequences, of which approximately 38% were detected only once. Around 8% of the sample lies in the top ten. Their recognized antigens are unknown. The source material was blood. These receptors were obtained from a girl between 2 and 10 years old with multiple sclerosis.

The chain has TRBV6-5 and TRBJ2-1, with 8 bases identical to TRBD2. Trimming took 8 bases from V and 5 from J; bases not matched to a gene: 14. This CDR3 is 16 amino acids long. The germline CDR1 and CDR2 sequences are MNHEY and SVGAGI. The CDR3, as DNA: TGTGCCAGCCGCTCGTGGCGGGGGACTAGTCACAATGAGCAGTTCTTC. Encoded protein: CASRSWRGTSHNEQFF.

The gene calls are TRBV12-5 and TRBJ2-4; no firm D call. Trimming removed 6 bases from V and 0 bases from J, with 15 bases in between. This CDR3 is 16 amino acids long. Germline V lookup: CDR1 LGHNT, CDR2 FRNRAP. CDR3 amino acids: CASGGRTELAKNIQYF. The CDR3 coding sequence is TGTGCTAGTGGCGGACGGACGGAACTAGCCAAAAACATTCAGTACTTC.

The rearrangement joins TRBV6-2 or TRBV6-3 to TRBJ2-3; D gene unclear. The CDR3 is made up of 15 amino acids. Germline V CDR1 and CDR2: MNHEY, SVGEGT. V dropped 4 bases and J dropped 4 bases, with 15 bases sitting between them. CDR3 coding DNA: TGTGCCAGCAGTTTGGATATTCGCTTATCAGATACGCAGTATTTT. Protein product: CASSLDIRLSDTQYF.

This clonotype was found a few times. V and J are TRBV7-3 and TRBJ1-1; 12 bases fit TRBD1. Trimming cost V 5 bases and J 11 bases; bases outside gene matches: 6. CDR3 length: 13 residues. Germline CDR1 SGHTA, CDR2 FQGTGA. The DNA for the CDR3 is TGTGCCAGCAGCCAAGGGACAGGGGGCGCGGCTTTCTTT. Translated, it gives CASSQGTGGAAFF. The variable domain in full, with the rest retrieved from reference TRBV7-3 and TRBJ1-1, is GAGVSQTPSNKVTEKGKYVELRCDPISGHTALYWYRQSLGQGPEFLIYFQGTGAADDSGLPNDRFFAVRPEGSVSTLKIQRTERGDSAVYLCASSQGTGGAAFFGQGTRLTVV.

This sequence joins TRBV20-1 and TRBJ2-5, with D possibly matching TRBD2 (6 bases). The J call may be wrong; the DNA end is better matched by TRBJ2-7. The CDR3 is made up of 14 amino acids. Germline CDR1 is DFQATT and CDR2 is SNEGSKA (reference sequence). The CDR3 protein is CSARVGREDYEQYF. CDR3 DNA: TGCAGTGCTAGAGTTGGGCGGGAAGACTACGAGCAGTACTTC.

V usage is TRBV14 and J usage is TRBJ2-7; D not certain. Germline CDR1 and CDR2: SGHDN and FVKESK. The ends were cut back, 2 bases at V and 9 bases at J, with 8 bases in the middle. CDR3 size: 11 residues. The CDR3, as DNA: TGTGCCAGCAGCCAAAGGGATGGGCAGTACTTC. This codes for CASSQRDGQYF.

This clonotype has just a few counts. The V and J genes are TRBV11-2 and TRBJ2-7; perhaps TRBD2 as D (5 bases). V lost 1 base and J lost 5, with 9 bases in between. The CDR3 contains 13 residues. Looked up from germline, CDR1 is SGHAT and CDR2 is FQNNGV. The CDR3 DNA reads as TGTGCCAGCAGCTTAGTTAGCGCGGACGAGCAGTACTTC. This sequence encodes CASSLVSADEQYF.

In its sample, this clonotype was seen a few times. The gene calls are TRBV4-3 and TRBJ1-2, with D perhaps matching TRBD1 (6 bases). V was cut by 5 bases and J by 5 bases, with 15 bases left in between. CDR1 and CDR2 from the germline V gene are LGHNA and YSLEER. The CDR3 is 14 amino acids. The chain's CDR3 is CASSFDSTGYGYTF. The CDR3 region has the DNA TGCGCCAGCAGCTTTGATTCGACAGGTTATGGCTACACCTTC.

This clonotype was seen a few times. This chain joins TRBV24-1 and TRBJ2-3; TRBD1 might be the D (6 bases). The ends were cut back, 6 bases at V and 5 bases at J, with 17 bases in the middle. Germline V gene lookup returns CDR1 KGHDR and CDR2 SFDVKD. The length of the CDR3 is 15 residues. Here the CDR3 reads CATSRSTQGRDTQYF. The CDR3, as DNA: TGTGCCACCAGTCGATCAACACAGGGACGAGATACGCAGTATTTT.

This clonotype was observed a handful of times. This CDR3 is CASSQERDTEQFF. The CDR3 nucleotides read TGCGCCAGCAGCCAAGAACGTGACACTGAGCAGTTCTTC. J is TRBJ2-1 and V is TRBV4-1; no firm D call. Germline V gene data show CDR1 as MGHRA and CDR2 as YSYEKL. Trimming shortened V by 0 bases and J by 9 bases, and 9 bases separated the two germline ends. CDR3 length equals 13 residues.

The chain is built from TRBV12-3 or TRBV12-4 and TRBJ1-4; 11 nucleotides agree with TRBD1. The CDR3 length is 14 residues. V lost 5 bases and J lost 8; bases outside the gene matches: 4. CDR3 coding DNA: TGTGCCAGCAGTCCTTGGACAGGGGGCGAAAAACTGTTTTTT. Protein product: CASSPWTGGEKLFF.

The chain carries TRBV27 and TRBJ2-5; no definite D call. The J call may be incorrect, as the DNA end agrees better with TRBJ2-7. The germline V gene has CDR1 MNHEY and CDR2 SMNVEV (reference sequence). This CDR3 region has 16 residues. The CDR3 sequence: CASSPRPPKTFYEQYF. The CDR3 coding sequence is TGTGCCAGCAGCCCTCGTCCCCCAAAGACCTTCTACGAGCAGTACTTC.

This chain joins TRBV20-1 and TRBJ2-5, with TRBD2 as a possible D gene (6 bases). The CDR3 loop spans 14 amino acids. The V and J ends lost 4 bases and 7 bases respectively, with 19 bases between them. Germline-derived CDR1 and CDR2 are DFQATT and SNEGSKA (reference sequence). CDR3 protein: CSATARGVGGTQYF. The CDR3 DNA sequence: TGCAGTGCTACTGCTCGCGGGGTGGGAGGGACCCAGTACTTC.

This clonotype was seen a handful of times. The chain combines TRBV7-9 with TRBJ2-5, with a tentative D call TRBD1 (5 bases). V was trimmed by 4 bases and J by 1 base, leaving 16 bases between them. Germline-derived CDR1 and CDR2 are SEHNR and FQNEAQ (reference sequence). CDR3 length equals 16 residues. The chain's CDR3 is CASSSPSGKSQETQYF. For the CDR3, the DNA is TGTGCCAGCAGCTCCCCATCAGGGAAGAGCCAAGAGACCCAGTACTTC.

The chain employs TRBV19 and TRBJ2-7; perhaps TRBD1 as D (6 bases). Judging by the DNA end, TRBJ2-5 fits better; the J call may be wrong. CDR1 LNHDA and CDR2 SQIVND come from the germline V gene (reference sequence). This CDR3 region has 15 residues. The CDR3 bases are TGTGCCAGTAGTACGCGCGGACAGAAACAAGAGACCCAGTACTTC. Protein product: CASSTRGQKQETQYF.